These 25 T cell receptor beta chains were all obtained from the same sample, sequenced in a study of T-cell memory formation after mild COVID-19. TCRdb re-derived calls from the 5' RACE reads in MiXCR, one entry per CDR3 protein. The profile shows hundreds of thousands of distinct CDR3 sequences, roughly 15% of them singletons. Source material: PBMCs or a T cell subset sorted from them (not recorded which). All receptors come from a man between 18 and 29 years old who had mild COVID-19 (a few samples of this study predate the infection). Cell type and time point are not known.

This clonotype showed up just a few times. The chain is built from TRBV15 and TRBJ2-5; TRBD1 or TRBD2 may be the D gene (5 bases each). Trimming removed 0 bases at V and 1 base at J, with 15 bases between. Germline V gene lookup returns CDR1 LNHNV and CDR2 YYDKDF (reference sequence). This CDR3 has 17 residues. CDR3 sequence (DNA): TGTGCCACCAGCAGAGAAATTACAGGAGGAAGCCAAGAGACCCAGTACTTC. As protein: CATSREITGGSQETQYF.

This chain connects TRBV20-1 to TRBJ1-4; D is possibly TRBD1 (5 bases). Germline CDR1 is DFQATT and CDR2 is SNEGSKA (reference sequence). This CDR3 region has 13 residues. With 1 base removed from V and 3 bases from J, the gap between germline ends came to 6 bases. In DNA form, the CDR3 reads TGCAGTGCTAGAGGACAGTCTAATGAAAAACTGTTTTTT. Translating it yields CSARGQSNEKLFF.

The rearrangement joins TRBV20-1 to TRBJ1-5; 8 nucleotides align to TRBD1. CDR3 length: 15 residues. With V trimmed by 3 bases and J by 0 bases, 4 bases remained unmatched. CDR1 is DFQATT and CDR2 is SNEGSKA in the germline V gene (reference sequence). CDR3 sequence reads: CSARGQVYSNQPQHF. The CDR3 DNA reads TGCAGTGCTAGGGGACAGGTTTATAGCAATCAGCCCCAGCATTTT.

In this sample, this clonotype turned up a few times. The chain is built from TRBV12-3 or TRBV12-4 and TRBJ2-3; TRBD2 agrees at 7 bases. The J segment lost 2 bases and the V segment lost 3 bases, leaving 5 bases of the junction unmatched. The CDR3 loop spans 15 amino acids. CDR3 DNA sequence: TGTGCCAGCAGTTTTCGGGGGGACTTCACAGATACGCAGTATTTT. This translates into CASSFRGDFTDTQYF.

A few counts support this clonotype. This chain uses TRBV10-3 with TRBJ2-4; D possibly matches TRBD1 or TRBD2 (5 bases each). The CDR3 length is 15 residues. Germline V gives CDR1 ENHRY, CDR2 SYGVKD. Trimming stripped 4 bases from V and 0 bases from J, with 10 bases between. CDR3 DNA sequence: TGTGCCATCAGTGGGGGGACGATAGCCAAAAACATTCAGTACTTC. Translation: CAISGGTIAKNIQYF.

The chain couples TRBV27 to TRBJ1-2; unclear D gene. This CDR3 is 15 amino acids long. Per germline, CDR1 MNHEY and CDR2 SMNVEV (reference sequence). Deletions cut 3 bases from V and 4 bases from J, with 15 bases between. The CDR3 DNA follows: TGTGCCAGCAGTTTTTCGTTGAGGTCGATCTATGGCTACACCTTC. This gives the protein CASSFSLRSIYGYTF.

V and J are TRBV10-3 and TRBJ2-3; D is undetermined. V gave up 6 bases and J gave up 2 bases, with 15 bases separating them. The CDR3 length is 15 residues. Germline CDR1 is ENHRY and CDR2 is SYGVKD. CDR3 nucleotide sequence: TGTGCCATCAGCTTTAGGCCGGCCGACACAGATACGCAGTATTTT. Translated: CAISFRPADTDTQYF.

In this sample, this clonotype turned up a few times. This sequence joins TRBV5-1 and TRBJ2-1; weak D call: TRBD2 (5 bases). Germline lookup yields CDR1 SGHRS and CDR2 YFSETQ. V gave up 2 bases and J gave up 7 bases, with 25 bases separating them. The CDR3 has 18 amino acids. CDR3 region: CASSLSPILPGSQNEQFF. CDR3 bases: TGCGCCAGCAGCTTAAGCCCTATACTCCCGGGGTCTCAAAATGAGCAGTTCTTC.

The V and J genes are TRBV21-1 and TRBJ1-6. TRBV21-1 is reported as a pseudogene. This CDR3 spans 8 amino acids. CDR3 sequence reads: CASGETHF. The CDR3 DNA is TGTGCCAGTGGGGAGACCCACTTT.

This clonotype came up many times. The CDR3 bases are TGTGCCAGCAGCGACAGGGTCAATGAGCAGTTCTTC. As protein: CASSDRVNEQFF. V gene TRBV6-2 or TRBV6-3 combines with J gene TRBJ2-1; 7 positions agree with TRBD1. The CDR3 length is 12 residues. V gave up 6 bases and J gave up 6 bases; unmatched junction bases: 2. Germline CDR1 is MNHEY and CDR2 is SVGEGT.

This clonotype has a handful of counts. This chain joins TRBV7-2 and TRBJ1-2, with D possibly TRBD1 on 6 matching bases. V shed 7 bases and J shed 2 bases, with 11 bases lying between them. Germline V gives CDR1 SGHTA, CDR2 FQGNSA. The CDR3 is 13 amino acids. The CDR3 region has the DNA TGTGCCAGCATTGCGACAGGCAACTATGGCTACACCTTC. Its translation is CASIATGNYGYTF.

The rearrangement links TRBV4-3 to TRBJ2-7; no definite D call. Per the germline V gene, CDR1 is LGHNA and CDR2 is YSLEER. The CDR3 covers 9 residues. The CDR3 DNA follows: TGCGCCAGCAGCCAAGTTTCCCACGTC. Its protein is CASSQVSHV.

The chain couples TRBV7-9 to TRBJ1-2, with D maybe TRBD1 (6 bases). The CDR3 contains 16 residues. CDR1 SEHNR and CDR2 FQNEAQ come from the germline V gene (reference sequence). Trimming stripped 3 bases from V and 8 bases from J, with 22 bases between. CDR3 DNA sequence: TGTGCCAGCAGCTTTCCTCTGTTAGGGGGGCGCTCGGGCTACACCTTC. Translation: CASSFPLLGGRSGYTF.

The V gene is TRBV6-5, the J gene TRBJ1-6, with a tentative D call TRBD1 (5 bases). Trimming took 10 bases from V and 7 from J, leaving 20 bases between them. The CDR3 sequence is 15 residues long. Looked up from germline, CDR1 is MNHEY and CDR2 is SVGAGI. CDR3 sequence (DNA): TGTGCCACCGTGCCGGGGACGGGGAAGAATTCACCCCTCCACTTT. Its protein is CATVPGTGKNSPLHF.

The genes are TRBV19 and TRBJ1-6; no clear D. V was pared by 10 bases and J by 10 bases, with 20 bases between. This CDR3 has 14 amino acids. CDR1 LNHDA and CDR2 SQIVND come from the germline V gene (reference sequence). The CDR3 is CATRLLGMGSPLHF. The CDR3 DNA reads as TGTGCCACTCGCCTCCTTGGCATGGGGTCACCCCTCCACTTT.

This chain joins TRBV12-3 or TRBV12-4 and TRBJ1-2; D unclear. V lost 3 bases, J lost 8 bases, and 13 bases lay in between. The CDR3 runs to 13 residues. The CDR3 protein is CASSFPRARGYTF. The CDR3 nucleotides read TGTGCCAGCAGTTTTCCCCGGGCTAGAGGCTACACCTTC.

This clonotype has a handful of counts. CDR3 DNA: TGTGCCAGCAGCTTGCCGGGGCCAGAGACCCAGTACTTC. This gives the protein CASSLPGPETQYF. The V gene is TRBV7-2, the J gene TRBJ2-5; D tentatively fits TRBD1 or TRBD2 (5 bases each). Germline CDR1 and CDR2: SGHTA and FQGNSA. CDR3 length equals 13 residues. The V gene lost 3 bases and the J gene lost 4 bases, with 9 bases spanning the gap.

This clonotype turned up a few times. This chain links TRBV7-2 with TRBJ2-2, with D unresolved. Per the germline V gene, CDR1 is SGHTA and CDR2 is FQGNSA. Trimming left V 3 bases short and J 9 bases short, with 17 bases between. This CDR3 spans 15 amino acids. Here the CDR3 reads CASSFRSGYSRELFF. As DNA, the CDR3 is TGTGCCAGCAGCTTTAGGTCGGGCTATTCCCGGGAGCTGTTTTTT.

The chain carries TRBV7-6 and TRBJ1-4; D is perhaps TRBD1 (5 bases). Germline V gene lookup returns CDR1 SGHVS and CDR2 FNYEAQ. The CDR3 spans 15 residues. Trimming took 6 bases from V and 8 from J, leaving 19 bases between them. As DNA, the CDR3 is TGTGCCAGCAGTTATAACAGAGGGGTAATGGAAAAACTGTTTTTT. Amino acids: CASSYNRGVMEKLFF. Combining the CDR3 with reference TRBV7-6 and TRBJ1-4 gives the whole variable domain GAGVSQSPRYKVTKRGQDVALRCDPISGHVSLYWYRQALGQGPEFLTYFNYEAQQDKSGLPNDRFSAERPEGSISTLTIQRTEQRDSAMYRCASSYNRGVMEKLFFGSGTQLSVL.

DNA for the CDR3: TGTGCCAGCGGCTCGACAGGGTTGGTTTACGAGCAGTACTTC. It translates to CASGSTGLVYEQYF. The chain uses TRBV7-6 and TRBJ2-7; 7 nucleotides line up with TRBD1. Germline V gene sequence: CDR1 SGHVS, CDR2 FNYEAQ. The CDR3 spans 14 residues. Unmatched junction bases numbered 11, after V lost 8 bases and J lost 4 bases.

This clonotype has just a few counts. The rearrangement joins TRBV6-2 or TRBV6-3 to TRBJ2-5; 11 positions match TRBD1. This CDR3 has 21 residues. Trimming at V came to 6 bases and at J to 3 bases, leaving 24 bases not matched to a gene. Germline V CDR1 and CDR2: MNHEY, SVGEGT. The CDR3 loop is CASSGQGATRGLATREETQYF. The DNA for the CDR3 is TGTGCCAGCAGCGGACAGGGGGCGACCCGTGGACTAGCCACCAGAGAAGAGACCCAGTACTTC.

V usage is TRBV7-3 and J usage is TRBJ2-2, with D perhaps TRBD2 (5 bases). The germline V gene has CDR1 SGHTA and CDR2 FQGTGA. Trimming removed 5 bases from V and 2 bases from J, with 9 bases in between. The CDR3 spans 14 residues. For the CDR3, the DNA is TGTGCCAGCAGCCGCGACTATAACACCGGGGAGCTGTTTTTT. Translated, it gives CASSRDYNTGELFF.

This clonotype was seen many times. This chain links TRBV6-6 with TRBJ2-2, with 8 nucleotides matching TRBD1. CDR3 length: 14 residues. V shed 10 bases and J 2 bases; nucleotides not matched to a gene: 6. From germline, CDR1 is MNHNY and CDR2 SVGAGI (reference sequence). This chain's CDR3 is CAITGQANTGELFF. DNA of the CDR3: TGTGCCATCACGGGACAGGCCAACACCGGGGAGCTGTTTTTT.

This CDR3 is CASRSGQGANIQYF. The CDR3 nucleotides read TGTGCCAGCAGATCCGGACAGGGGGCAAACATTCAGTACTTC. The chain is built from TRBV12-3 or TRBV12-4 and TRBJ2-4, with 11 bases lining up with TRBD1. The V and J ends lost 6 bases and 6 bases, in that order; junction bases with no gene match: 4. The CDR3 loop spans 14 amino acids.

The chain is built from TRBV11-2 and TRBJ2-1, with 12 bases identical to TRBD2. V lost 4 bases to trimming and J lost 4 bases; unmatched junction nucleotides: 8. This CDR3 spans 17 amino acids. CDR1 and CDR2 (germline): SGHAT, FQNNGV. For the CDR3, the DNA is TGTGCCAGCAGCTCACCGTTGGGGACTAGCGGGTACAATGAGCAGTTCTTC. Amino acid sequence: CASSSPLGTSGYNEQFF.